This TCR beta chain was profiled in a study of T-cell reconstitution after alpha-beta-depleted transplantation in children. This clonotype turned up a few times. Antigen specificity is unknown. The V end was cut by 2 bases, the J end by 4 bases, with 11 bases between. Germline lookup yields CDR1 KGHSH and CDR2 LQKENI. CDR3 length equals 15 residues. Whole-study findings and limits: Where alpha-beta T cells came from about two months after transplant was reportedly several hundred expanded graft clones. Day-60 TCRbeta diversity that was high in some patients was derived from surviving recipient T cells and thymic progenitors. A year had passed since transplant, and T-cell counts and diversity by then came mostly from newly produced T cells.

Researchers prepared the TCRbeta library using unique molecular identifiers, the study reports. TCRdb recomputed calls from the PCR reads with MiXCR, one row per CDR3 protein. The table has more than 400,000 distinct CDR3 sequences, about an eighth seen once. This rearrangement joins TRBV18 to TRBJ2-2; TRBD1 or TRBD2 may be the D gene (5 bases each). Material: PBMCs, mostly from graft donor cells, obtained 180 days after TCRalphabeta/CD19-depleted stem cell transplant. This clonotype was obtained from a female patient aged 2-9 years who had a stem cell transplant for aplastic anemia, so the T cells may come from the graft donor. DNA of the CDR3: TGTGCCAGCTCACCAGTATCAGGGACCACCGGGGAGCTGTTTTTT. Translating it yields CASSPVSGTTGELFF.